This TCR beta chain originates from a study of cytomegalovirus exposure and HLA in healthy donors. Losses at the gene ends were 6 bases for V and 3 bases for J; bases not matched to a gene: 9. CDR1 and CDR2 (germline): SQVTM, ANQGSEA. CDR3 length: 14 amino acids. The PCR contained 60 Vbeta and 13 Jbeta primers. Repertoires were generated with immunoSEQ multiplex PCR, while TCRdb's copy carries only in-frame clones and drops some. The repertoire holds around 150,000 clones, with roughly 85% as singletons. This TCR derives from a man aged 35-49 years in good health and CMV-seronegative. Input material: PBMCs. The V and J genes are TRBV29-1 and TRBJ2-7, with 9 positions matching TRBD2. The DNA for the CDR3 is TGCAGCGTAGGGGCTAGCGGGATCCACTACGAGCAGTACTTC. It codes for CSVGASGIHYEQYF.